The 5 T cell receptor beta chains reported below all come from one sample, sequenced in a study of CD8+ T cells in alopecia areata. Extracted RNA was reverse transcribed into cDNA, the sequencing template. Measured with immunoSEQ multiplex PCR; TCRdb has only the in-frame clones, and not every one. The table lists fewer than 200,000 clones, around three fifths of them singletons. The source was CD4+ T cells sorted from blood, collected at week 0. The receptors originated from a human donor with alopecia areata.

The chain uses TRBV9 and TRBJ1-1, with D perhaps matching TRBD1 (5 bases). Trimming pared 0 bases from V and 0 bases from J, leaving 6 bases between. Germline CDR1 is SGDLS and CDR2 is YYNGEE. CDR3 length equals 14 residues. The chain's CDR3 is CASSVGQMNTEAFF. DNA for the CDR3: TGTGCCAGCAGCGTAGGACAGATGAACACTGAAGCTTTCTTT.

The DNA of the CDR3 is TGCAGCGTCGGAGTCCCCTCCTATGGCTACACCTTC. It codes for CSVGVPSYGYTF. The genes are TRBV29-1 and TRBJ1-2, with D uncertain. The CDR3 sequence is 12 residues long. Trimming removed 6 bases from V and 4 bases from J, with 12 bases in between. Germline values: CDR1 SQVTM, CDR2 ANQGSEA.

This clone was counted between two and nine times. This chain uses TRBV30 with TRBJ2-3; D is ambiguous. The germline CDR1 and CDR2 sequences are GTSNPN and SVGIG (reference sequence). V dropped 5 bases and J dropped 2 bases, with 11 bases sitting between them. The CDR3 is 13 residues long. CDR3 amino acids: CAWEITNTDTQYF. CDR3 in DNA: TGTGCCTGGGAGATAACCAACACAGATACGCAGTATTTT.

The V and J genes are TRBV6-5 and TRBJ1-6; TRBD1 aligns across 7 bases. Germline CDR1 and CDR2: MNHEY and SVGAGI. CDR3 length: 16 amino acids. The junction had 7 bases not matched to a gene; V was cut back by 0 bases and J by 8 bases. In DNA form, the CDR3 reads TGTGCCAGCAGTTACTCGAGACAGGGTGCGGATTCACCCCTCCACTTT. This sequence encodes CASSYSRQGADSPLHF.

V is TRBV4-2 and J is TRBJ1-5; 7 bases match TRBD1. Germline-derived CDR1 and CDR2 are LGHNA and YNFKEQ. CDR3 length equals 15 residues. Trimming cost V 3 bases and J 4 bases; bases outside gene matches: 6. CDR3 nucleotide sequence: TGTGCCAGCAGCCAGGCCGGGACAGAGAATCAGCCCCAGCATTTT. Translated, it gives CASSQAGTENQPQHF.